These T cell receptor beta chains were read from a single sample in a study of blood T cell repertoires in COVID-19. Measured with immunoSEQ multiplex PCR; TCRdb has only the in-frame clones, and not every one. The sample lists 50,000 to 65,000 clones, roughly 80% occurring once. Source material: peripheral blood. The receptors derive from a woman aged 55-75 years with acute or convalescent COVID-19. Both conserved end residues are part of each CDR3. D genes are given only for firm matches. Not all rows give a size; the values are once, few, many and, for expanded clones, a class.

j_call clone_size v_call d_call cdr3_aa cdr3_nt
TRBJ2-4 NA TRBV3-1/TRBV3-2 NA CASSQGGEENIQYF TGTGCCAGCAGCCAAGGGGGAGAGGAAAACATTCAGTACTTC
TRBJ2-2 NA TRBV10-1 TRBD1 CASGQGADTGELFF TGCGCCAGCGGTCAGGGGGCGGACACCGGGGAGCTGTTTTTT
TRBJ2-7 NA TRBV6-2/TRBV6-3 TRBD1 CASSYETGVTYEQYF TGTGCCAGCAGTTACGAGACAGGGGTAACGTACGAGCAGTACTTC
TRBJ1-3 once TRBV6-5 NA CASSSLGGSGNTIYF TGTGCCAGCAGTTCTTTGGGGGGAAGCGGAAACACCATATATTTT
TRBJ1-1 NA TRBV19 NA CASSIMSGGQQTEAFF TGTGCCAGTAGTATAATGAGCGGCGGGCAGCAAACTGAAGCTTTCTTT
TRBJ2-1 few TRBV10-3 NA CAISERGAGYEQFF TGTGCCATCAGTGAGCGGGGGGCCGGGTATGAGCAGTTCTTC
TRBJ2-5 NA TRBV3-1/TRBV3-2 NA CASSHYDRDQETQYF TGTGCCAGCAGCCACTACGACAGAGACCAAGAGACCCAGTACTTC
TRBJ2-3 NA TRBV7-3 TRBD2 CASSQSGGSDTQYF TGTGCCAGCAGCCAGAGCGGGGGTTCAGATACGCAGTATTTT
TRBJ1-6 NA TRBV6-2/TRBV6-3 TRBD1 CASSYSRRTGFIALHF TGTGCCAGCAGTTACTCGAGGAGGACAGGGTTCATAGCCCTCCACTTT
TRBJ1-1 once TRBV11-2 NA CASSLTQERTEAFF TGTGCCAGCAGCTTGACCCAAGAGCGGACTGAAGCTTTCTTT
TRBJ1-5 NA TRBV7-8 TRBD1 CASSLSLHSQGNQPQHF TGTGCCAGCAGCTTATCTTTACATTCACAGGGGAATCAGCCCCAGCATTTT
TRBJ1-2 NA TRBV4-3 NA CASSQDLQQEYIGYTF TGCGCCAGCAGCCAAGATTTGCAACAGGAGTATATAGGCTACACCTTC
TRBJ1-1 NA TRBV29-1 NA CSVVRNTEAFF TGCAGCGTGGTGAGGAACACTGAAGCTTTCTTT
TRBJ1-4 NA TRBV18 NA CASSPDSKEKLFF TGTGCCAGCTCACCTGACAGTAAAGAAAAACTGTTTTTT
TRBJ1-2 once TRBV19 TRBD1 CASRAGTDGYTF TGTGCCAGCAGAGCCGGGACAGATGGCTACACCTTC
TRBJ2-7 NA TRBV11-2 NA CASSITYEQYF TGTGCCAGCAGCATAACCTACGAGCAGTACTTC
TRBJ1-5 NA TRBV19 TRBD1 CASKRQGANQPQHF TGTGCCAGTAAAAGACAGGGGGCGAATCAGCCCCAGCATTTT
TRBJ1-1 NA TRBV18 NA CASSPESQGGIAFF TGTGCCAGCTCACCAGAGTCCCAGGGCGGGATAGCTTTCTTT
TRBJ2-1 NA TRBV27 TRBD2 CATGLAEYNEQFF TGTGCCACCGGACTAGCGGAGTACAATGAGCAGTTCTTC
TRBJ2-2 NA TRBV18 NA CASSSPGHTNTGELFF TGTGCCAGCTCATCCCCGGGACACACGAACACCGGGGAGCTGTTTTTT
TRBJ1-6 NA TRBV11-2 NA CASSSQRGGSPLHF TGTGCCAGCAGCAGTCAGAGGGGAGGATCACCCCTCCACTTT
TRBJ2-7 NA TRBV7-9 TRBD2 CASSAAGGDYEQYF TGTGCCAGCAGTGCCGCCGGGGGGGATTACGAGCAGTACTTC
TRBJ1-5 NA TRBV10-3 NA CAIATDSNQPQHF TGTGCCATAGCGACGGATAGCAATCAGCCCCAGCATTTT
TRBJ1-1 NA TRBV10-3 NA CAISESGLGRGAEAFF TGTGCCATCAGTGAGTCGGGTCTTGGCAGGGGAGCTGAAGCTTTCTTT
TRBJ2-5 once TRBV7-9 NA CAPSQWPDQETQYF TGTGCCCCATCCCAGTGGCCAGACCAAGAGACCCAGTACTTC
TRBJ1-1 NA TRBV12-3/TRBV12-4 NA CASRRVMNTEAFF TGTGCCAGCAGGCGGGTCATGAACACTGAAGCTTTCTTT
TRBJ1-1 NA TRBV3-1/TRBV3-2 NA CASSPPGGSPEAFF TGTGCCAGCAGCCCGCCGGGGGGTAGCCCTGAAGCTTTCTTT
TRBJ1-5 NA TRBV29-1 NA CSVGPGGDQPQHF TGCAGCGTGGGGCCGGGGGGAGATCAGCCCCAGCATTTT
TRBJ2-3 NA TRBV7-8 TRBD2 CASSLLPSGGTDTQYF TGTGCCAGCAGCTTACTGCCTAGCGGGGGCACAGATACGCAGTATTTT
TRBJ1-5 NA TRBV18 NA CASSSGGNQPQHF TGTGCCAGCTCCTCAGGGGGCAATCAGCCCCAGCATTTT
TRBJ1-2 NA TRBV6-2/TRBV6-3 TRBD1 CASSSMSLSWDRGDYGYTF TGTGCCAGCAGTTCAATGAGTTTGAGCTGGGACAGGGGAGACTATGGCTACACCTTC
TRBJ1-6 NA TRBV5-5 NA CASRTGGRSSPLHF TGTGCCAGCAGGACGGGGGGTAGGAGTTCACCCCTCCACTTT
TRBJ1-3 NA TRBV19 NA CATTDVSGNTIYF TGTGCCACGACAGACGTCTCTGGAAACACCATATATTTT
TRBJ1-6 NA TRBV5-1 TRBD1 CASSPGQGRNSPLHF TGCGCCAGCAGCCCGGGACAGGGACGGAATTCACCCCTCCACTTT
TRBJ1-6 NA TRBV2 TRBD1 CASSPPDRSSPLHF TGTGCCAGCAGTCCTCCGGACAGGAGTTCACCCCTCCACTTT
TRBJ2-1 NA TRBV24-1 TRBD1 CATSDFSGQVNNEQFF TGTGCCACCAGTGATTTTTCGGGACAGGTAAACAATGAGCAGTTCTTC
TRBJ1-5 NA TRBV12-5 NA CASGLVPGGNQPQHF TGTGCTAGTGGTTTGGTTCCGGGAGGGAATCAGCCCCAGCATTTT
TRBJ2-2 NA TRBV18 TRBD1 CASSQDRGPSTGELFF TGTGCCAGCTCGCAGGACAGGGGGCCCAGCACCGGGGAGCTGTTTTTT
TRBJ2-3 NA TRBV11-2 TRBD2 CASSKGLAGDYTDTQYF TGTGCCAGCAGCAAAGGACTAGCGGGGGACTACACAGATACGCAGTATTTT
TRBJ1-2 NA TRBV7-9 NA CASSSIASSYGYTF TGTGCCAGCAGCTCCATTGCATCTAGCTATGGCTACACCTTC
TRBJ2-7 NA TRBV7-2 NA CASSLVSQDEQYF TGTGCCAGCAGCTTAGTGAGCCAGGACGAGCAGTACTTC
TRBJ1-5 NA TRBV2 NA CASRTLREGSQPQHF TGTGCCAGCAGGACACTTCGGGAGGGCTCTCAGCCCCAGCATTTT
TRBJ1-3 NA TRBV11-2 NA CASSLENGLFSGNTIYF TGTGCCAGCAGCTTAGAAAACGGACTGTTCTCTGGAAACACCATATATTTT
TRBJ2-3 few TRBV7-2 TRBD2 CASSPAGLAGARGDTQYF TGTGCCAGCAGCCCAGCAGGCCTAGCGGGGGCACGGGGAGATACGCAGTATTTT
TRBJ2-1 NA TRBV6-6 TRBD2 CATSKGGGAKNEQFF TGTGCCACCTCTAAGGGCGGGGGGGCCAAAAATGAGCAGTTCTTC
TRBJ1-2 NA TRBV19 TRBD1 CASRLRQGRYGYTF TGTGCCAGTAGACTAAGACAGGGACGCTATGGCTACACCTTC
TRBJ1-6 NA TRBV19 NA CASSVGSYQSPLHF TGTGCCAGTAGTGTCGGGAGTTATCAGTCACCCCTCCACTTT
TRBJ2-7 NA TRBV19 NA CASSIRTSYEQYF TGTGCCAGTAGTATAAGGACTTCCTACGAGCAGTACTTC
TRBJ1-2 NA TRBV5-1 NA CASSLGRLGVYTQDYGYTF TGCGCCAGCAGCTTGGGTCGGTTAGGCGTATATACCCAGGACTATGGCTACACCTTC
TRBJ1-2 NA TRBV25-1 NA CASSEQGIDYTF TGTGCCAGCAGTGAACAGGGTATCGACTACACCTTC
TRBJ2-3 NA TRBV10-3 TRBD2 CAIRPTSETDTQYF TGTGCCATCAGGCCGACTAGCGAGACAGATACGCAGTATTTT
TRBJ2-7 few TRBV6-2/TRBV6-3 NA CASSNDYLKIYEQYF TGTGCCAGCAGCAACGACTATCTGAAGATCTACGAGCAGTACTTC
TRBJ2-2 NA TRBV19 NA CASRDSPLTGELFF TGTGCCAGTAGGGACAGTCCTTTGACCGGGGAGCTGTTTTTT
TRBJ1-1 NA TRBV20-1 TRBD1 CSASWQGAEAFF TGCAGTGCTAGTTGGCAGGGGGCTGAAGCTTTCTTT
TRBJ2-1 once TRBV29-1 TRBD2 CSVETLAGAYNEQFF TGCAGCGTTGAAACCCTAGCGGGGGCTTACAATGAGCAGTTCTTC
TRBJ2-7 NA TRBV19 TRBD1 CASRGDRGINEQYF TGTGCCAGTAGGGGGGACAGGGGGATCAACGAGCAGTACTTC
TRBJ1-4 NA TRBV2 NA CASSEVKGREKLFF TGTGCCAGCAGTGAAGTAAAGGGGCGAGAAAAACTGTTTTTT
TRBJ1-2 NA TRBV10-1 NA CASSGSRAYGYTF TGCGCCAGCAGTGGATCGAGGGCCTATGGCTACACCTTC